This paragraph covers one T cell receptor (beta chain) sequence. This entry belongs to a study of T-cell memory formation after mild COVID-19. Study background: The TCR clusters were mostly specific to one donor.

TCRdb re-analysed the 5' RACE reads in MiXCR, keeping a single row per CDR3 protein. The sample lists over 450,000 distinct CDR3 sequences, about a fifth seen once, with approximately 12% in the top ten. The specimen sequenced was PBMCs or a T cell subset sorted from them (not recorded which). This TCR was recovered from an adult woman who had mild COVID-19 (a few samples of this study predate the infection). Cell type and time point are not known.

The CDR3 DNA reads TGTGCCAGCTCACCACCCCAGGGTACGCTTCGAGCAAAAAACATTCAGTACTTC. Translation gives CASSPPQGTLRAKNIQYF. The chain employs TRBV18 and TRBJ2-4; TRBD1 might be the D (5 bases). In germline, CDR1 is KGHSH, CDR2 LQKENI. CDR3 length: 18 residues. V was cut by 0 bases and J by 4 bases, with 19 bases left in between.